Below are 15 T cell receptor beta chains sequenced from a single sample in a study of blood T cell repertoires in COVID-19. The repertoire was sequenced with immunoSEQ multiplex PCR; TCRdb's copy has only in-frame clones and lacks some. There are about 160,000 clones in the sample; approximately 90% occur only once, and over 9% lies in the top ten. Sequencing was carried out using peripheral blood. The receptors originated from a woman in her 70s with COVID-19, enrolled during active disease.

The rearrangement joins TRBV6-4 to TRBJ2-3; 8 bases match TRBD1. There are 13 residues in the CDR3. Germline loops: CDR1 MRHNA, CDR2 SNTAGT. J gave up 8 bases and V 5 bases, and 6 bases lay outside the gene matches. The CDR3 nucleotides read TGTGCCAGCAGTCAGGACAGGGATAGTACGCAGTATTTT. Translation gives CASSQDRDSTQYF.

V usage is TRBV24-1 and J usage is TRBJ2-7; D not resolved. The CDR3 loop spans 15 amino acids. Germline V gene sequence: CDR1 KGHDR, CDR2 SFDVKD. V was trimmed by 4 bases and J by 7 bases, leaving 19 bases between them. This CDR3 is CATSDRDAVRGEQYF. DNA of the CDR3: TGTGCCACCAGTGACCGTGATGCGGTCCGTGGGGAGCAGTACTTC.

This clone was counted once. The rearrangement joins TRBV4-2 to TRBJ1-4; 9 bases match TRBD1. Germline assignment: CDR1 LGHNA and CDR2 YNFKEQ. The J segment lost 5 bases and the V segment lost 4 bases, leaving 14 bases of the junction unmatched. The CDR3 runs 18 residues. The CDR3 spells CASSPGRDRAFSNEKLFF. Here the CDR3 DNA reads TGTGCCAGCAGCCCAGGCCGGGACAGGGCCTTTTCGAATGAAAAACTGTTTTTT.

The V and J genes are TRBV13 and TRBJ1-5; 8 bases are shared with TRBD1. Germline V gene lookup returns CDR1 PRHDT and CDR2 FYEKMQ (reference sequence). This CDR3 spans 16 amino acids. The J segment lost 6 bases and the V segment lost 0 bases, leaving 7 bases of the junction unmatched. The CDR3 DNA sequence: TGTGCCAGCAGCTTAGGCGGACAGGGTTCGTCTCAGCCCCAGCATTTT. This sequence encodes CASSLGGQGSSQPQHF.

The chain has TRBV20-1 and TRBJ2-3, with 7 bases aligning to TRBD1. V lost 3 bases, J lost 2 bases, and 11 bases stayed unmatched. Germline loops: CDR1 DFQATT, CDR2 SNEGSKA (reference sequence). This CDR3 has 16 residues. The CDR3 sequence is CSASEFGQADTDTQYF. The CDR3 nucleotides read TGCAGTGCTAGTGAATTCGGACAGGCCGACACAGATACGCAGTATTTT.

The chain joins TRBV12-5 to TRBJ1-6; D possibly corresponds to TRBD1 (6 bases). The CDR3 extends over 15 amino acids. Trimming cost V 9 bases and J 0 bases, with 12 bases left between them. Germline V gene sequence: CDR1 LGHNT, CDR2 FRNRAP. CDR3 DNA sequence: TGTGCTAGCCTAAACAGGGTCTCCTATAATTCACCCCTCCACTTT. Protein: CASLNRVSYNSPLHF.

The chain links TRBV20-1 to TRBJ2-7; D is possibly TRBD2 (7 bases). V was trimmed by 3 bases and J by 7 bases, leaving 22 bases between them. Looked up from germline, CDR1 is DFQATT and CDR2 is SNEGSKA (reference sequence). This CDR3 contains 15 residues. The CDR3 loop is CSASQGGGGEREQYF. For the CDR3, the DNA is TGCAGTGCTAGTCAAGGGGGGGGTGGTGAAAGGGAGCAGTACTTC.

The chain joins TRBV19 to TRBJ1-5; unclear D gene. The CDR3 has 14 amino acids. The V and J ends lost 6 bases and 0 bases respectively, with 9 bases between them. CDR1 is LNHDA, CDR2 SQIVND, per germline (reference sequence). CDR3 region: CASRARYSNQPQHF. The CDR3 nucleotides are TGTGCCAGTAGGGCCCGATATAGCAATCAGCCCCAGCATTTT.

The chain recombines TRBV11-2 with TRBJ2-2, with a tentative D call TRBD2 (6 bases). This CDR3 region has 16 residues. With 5 bases removed from V and 7 bases from J, the gap between germline ends came to 20 bases. Germline assignment: CDR1 SGHAT and CDR2 FQNNGV. The DNA of the CDR3 is TGTGCCAGCAGCCAAAGGGAGGCTTCCGGGGTCGGGGAGCTGTTTTTT. As protein: CASSQREASGVGELFF. The entire variable domain, with the rest obtained from reference TRBV11-2 and TRBJ2-2, is as follows: EAGVAQSPRYKIIEKRQSVAFWCNPISGHATLYWYQQILGQGPKLLIQFQNNGVVDDSQLPKDRFSAERLKGVDSTLKIQPAKLEDSAVYLCASSQREASGVGELFFGEGSRLTVL.

The chain couples TRBV11-3 to TRBJ1-1; TRBD1 is a possible D gene (6 bases). Germline CDR1 is SGHNT and CDR2 is YENEEA. Trimming removed 5 bases at V and 7 bases at J, with 11 bases between. CDR3 length: 12 residues. CDR3 loop: CASSLSRGEAFF. CDR3 DNA: TGTGCCAGCAGCCTCAGCAGGGGTGAAGCTTTCTTT.

V and J are TRBV7-9 and TRBJ2-3; no clear D gene. The CDR3 has 15 amino acids. CDR1 and CDR2 from the germline V gene are SEHNR and FQNEAQ (reference sequence). Trimming stripped 6 bases from V and 1 base from J, with 14 bases between. CDR3 loop: CASRPSPGRTDTQYF. CDR3 in DNA: TGTGCCAGCAGACCAAGCCCTGGGCGCACAGATACGCAGTATTTT.

The CDR3 reads CASSTGTAHNQPQHF. The DNA for the CDR3 is TGTGCCAGCAGTACCGGGACAGCCCACAATCAGCCCCAGCATTTT. V usage is TRBV2 and J usage is TRBJ1-5; 7 bases are a match to TRBD1. This CDR3 contains 15 residues. V was clipped by 5 bases and J by 3 bases; unmatched bases: 7. Germline values: CDR1 SNHLY, CDR2 FYNNEI.

This chain joins TRBV5-1 and TRBJ2-5; 9 bases are shared with TRBD2. The CDR3 runs to 16 residues. Germline V gene sequence: CDR1 SGHRS, CDR2 YFSETQ. Trimming at V came to 0 bases and at J to 1 base, leaving 4 bases not matched to a gene. CDR3 residues: CASSLGLAGLQETQYF. For the CDR3, the DNA is TGCGCCAGCAGCTTGGGCCTAGCGGGACTCCAAGAGACCCAGTACTTC.

This chain joins TRBV19 and TRBJ2-3, with 10 bases lining up with TRBD2. Germline CDR1 and CDR2: LNHDA and SQIVND (reference sequence). Trimming took 5 bases from V and 1 from J; bases not matched to a gene: 18. The CDR3 consists of 20 residues. CDR3 protein: CASSVERFGWTSGRTDTQYF. In DNA form, the CDR3 reads TGTGCCAGTAGTGTCGAAAGATTTGGATGGACTAGCGGACGCACAGATACGCAGTATTTT.

The chain recombines TRBV5-4 with TRBJ1-4; D is perhaps TRBD1 (5 bases). Germline loops: CDR1 SGHNT, CDR2 YYREEE (reference sequence). V was pared by 5 bases and J by 4 bases, with 12 bases between. This CDR3 has 14 amino acids. The CDR3, as DNA: TGTGCCAGCAGTACGATAGGGGATAATGAAAAACTGTTTTTT. Protein sequence: CASSTIGDNEKLFF.